What follows is one TCR beta chain and its context. Its antigen is unidentified. The data stem from a study of cytomegalovirus exposure and HLA in healthy donors. Notes on the study in general: Associated with cytomegalovirus, according to the listing, were around 160 TCR beta chains.

The PCR contained 60 Vbeta and 13 Jbeta primers. TCRdb keeps only in-frame clones here, not all; method: immunoSEQ multiplex PCR. Its table records some 130,000 clones. V was trimmed by 7 bases and J by 0 bases, leaving 13 bases between them. Germline CDR1 is SQVTM and CDR2 is ANQGSEA. This CDR3 is 13 amino acids long. The TCR sequence derives from a young man in good health and CMV-seronegative. Sequenced input: PBMCs. The gene calls are TRBV29-1 and TRBJ2-7; D perhaps matches TRBD2 (6 bases). CDR3 sequence reads: CSARGGDSYEQYF. CDR3 in DNA: TGCAGCGCCCGGGGCGGGGACTCCTACGAGCAGTACTTC.